The 19 T cell receptor beta chains in this list originate from one sample, sequenced in a study of T-cell reconstitution after alpha-beta-depleted transplantation in children. Unique molecular identifiers were incorporated during preparation of the TCRbeta library. One entry per CDR3 protein, called by TCRdb with MiXCR from the PCR reads. The sample shows about 90,000 distinct CDR3 sequences, 15% of them seen only once. The sample was PBMCs, mostly from graft donor cells, taken 180 days after TCRalphabeta/CD19-depleted stem cell transplant. These receptors were taken from a male patient aged 2-15 years who had a stem cell transplant for acute lymphoblastic leukemia, so the T cells may come from the graft donor.

The sample holds a few counts of this clonotype. The J gene is TRBJ2-1, the V gene TRBV12-5; the D is unclear. CDR1 is LGHNT, CDR2 FRNRAP, per germline. V was clipped by 0 bases and J by 10 bases, with 10 bases between them. The CDR3 has 13 residues. CDR3 bases: TGTGCTAGTGGTTTGGTACCCCCTGGCGAGCAGTTCTTC. Translation gives CASGLVPPGEQFF.

There are a few counts of this clonotype. The V gene is TRBV3-1, the J gene TRBJ2-1, with 7 positions matching TRBD2. The CDR3 sequence is 14 residues long. Germline V gene lookup returns CDR1 LGHDT and CDR2 YNNKEL (reference sequence). The ends lost 0 bases at V and 8 bases at J; junction bases unmatched: 4. The CDR3 region is CASSQESGRDEQFF. The CDR3 coding sequence is TGTGCCAGCAGCCAAGAATCAGGGAGGGATGAGCAGTTCTTC.

The sample holds a few counts of this clonotype. Here the CDR3 reads CASSLARTGDYGYTF. The CDR3 nucleotides read TGTGCCAGCAGCTTAGCTAGGACAGGGGACTATGGCTACACCTTC. This chain uses TRBV7-8 with TRBJ1-2; 9 bases fit TRBD1. Germline assignment: CDR1 SGHVS and CDR2 FQNEAQ. After removal of 0 bases from V and 3 bases from J, the junction contained 2 bases not matched to a gene. This CDR3 has 15 residues.

This clonotype has only a few counts. The chain recombines TRBV20-1 with TRBJ1-2; TRBD1 matches 8 bases. Trimming took 8 bases from V and 5 from J; bases not matched to a gene: 13. Germline CDR1 reads DFQATT; CDR2 reads SNEGSKA (reference sequence). The CDR3 length is 14 residues. The CDR3 DNA sequence: TGCAGTTCACAGGGGGGTCGTACGCCGTATGGCTACACCTTC. Amino acid sequence: CSSQGGRTPYGYTF.

The rearrangement links TRBV11-3 to TRBJ1-3, with TRBD1 matching over 9 bases. The CDR3 runs to 21 residues. The junction had 19 bases not matched to a gene; V was cut back by 4 bases and J by 0 bases. Germline V lookup: CDR1 SGHNT, CDR2 YENEEA. CDR3 in amino acids: CASSSTGTGTGIPHSGNTIYF. CDR3 coding DNA: TGTGCCAGCAGCTCTACGGGAACCGGGACAGGGATCCCTCACTCTGGAAACACCATATATTTT.

The rearrangement uses TRBV7-8 and TRBJ2-3; 7 bases map to TRBD2. The length of the CDR3 is 17 residues. Germline trimming cut 0 bases from V and 5 bases from J; bases unmatched to any gene: 11. CDR1 SGHVS and CDR2 FQNEAQ come from the germline V gene. CDR3 bases: TGTGCCAGCAGCTTAGCACGACTAGCAAGCCCACGAGATACGCAGTATTTT. Translating gives CASSLARLASPRDTQYF. Drawing the rest from reference TRBV7-8 and TRBJ2-3, the complete variable domain is GAGVSQSPRYKVAKRGQDVALRCDPISGHVSLFWYQQALGQGPEFLTYFQNEAQLDKSGLPSDRFFAERPEGSVSTLKIQRTQQEDSAVYLCASSLARLASPRDTQYFGPGTRLTVL.

This clonotype showed up just a few times. The rearrangement links TRBV5-1 to TRBJ2-5, with a possible D match to TRBD2 (7 bases). The CDR3 runs to 13 residues. Trimming left V 7 bases short and J 3 bases short, with 13 bases between. From germline, CDR1 is SGHRS and CDR2 YFSETQ. The DNA for the CDR3 is TGCGCCAGCCTGGGGGGGCAGGAAGAGACCCAGTACTTC. Translating gives CASLGGQEETQYF.

The sample holds a few counts of this clonotype. The gene calls are TRBV20-1 and TRBJ1-3, with D possibly being TRBD1 (5 bases). CDR3 length: 16 amino acids. Trimming cost V 0 bases and J 0 bases, with 12 bases left between them. Germline V gene data show CDR1 as DFQATT and CDR2 as SNEGSKA (reference sequence). This CDR3 is CSARDLRGASGNTIYF. The CDR3 coding sequence is TGCAGTGCTAGAGATCTGAGAGGGGCCTCTGGAAACACCATATATTTT.

CDR3 sequence (DNA): TGTGCCAGCACGGGGGGAATGGCCAAAAACATTCAGTACTTC. It specifies CASTGGMAKNIQYF. This sequence joins TRBV2 and TRBJ2-4; 7 bases map to TRBD2. The V gene end was trimmed by 7 bases and the J gene end by 1 base; junction bases not matched to a gene: 4. Germline V gene lookup returns CDR1 SNHLY and CDR2 FYNNEI. The CDR3 is 14 amino acids. Together with reference TRBV2 and TRBJ2-4, the CDR3 gives the full variable domain: EPEVTQTPSHQVTQMGQEVILRCVPISNHLYFYWYRQILGQKVEFLVSFYNNEISEKSEIFDDQFSVERPDGSNFTLKIRSTKLEDSAMYFCASTGGMAKNIQYFGAGTRLSVL.

The chain couples TRBV24-1 to TRBJ2-5; 7 nucleotides line up with TRBD1. Germline V gene data show CDR1 as KGHDR and CDR2 as SFDVKD. The CDR3 runs 16 residues. J lost 0 bases, V lost 2 bases, and 5 bases had no gene match. Here the CDR3 reads CATSDWDRGYQETQYF. CDR3 DNA: TGTGCCACCAGTGATTGGGACAGAGGTTACCAAGAGACCCAGTACTTC.

CDR3 in DNA: TGTGCCAGCAGTTACCGAGCGTGGAGCTCTGGGGCCAACGTCCTGACTTTC. Translation gives CASSYRAWSSGANVLTF. The chain uses TRBV6-2 or TRBV6-3 and TRBJ2-6; no reliable D call. CDR3 length: 17 amino acids. Germline loops: CDR1 MNHEY, CDR2 SVGEGT. V gave up 2 bases and J gave up 0 bases, with 11 bases separating them.

This chain uses TRBV29-1 with TRBJ1-2, with D uncertain. CDR3 length equals 17 residues. Germline CDR1 reads SQVTM; CDR2 reads ANQGSEA. V was clipped by 2 bases and J by 4 bases, with 23 bases between them. CDR3 residues: CSVEFWGGHPRGYGYTF. DNA for the CDR3: TGCAGCGTTGAATTTTGGGGAGGGCATCCGCGGGGCTATGGCTACACCTTC.

This clonotype showed up just a few times. The chain carries TRBV7-6 and TRBJ2-2, with 14 bases lining up with TRBD2. V dropped 5 bases and J dropped 6; count of bases not matched to a gene: 2. Germline values: CDR1 SGHVS, CDR2 FNYEAQ. The CDR3 extends over 15 amino acids. The CDR3 region is CASSQGLAGAGELFF. The CDR3 DNA reads TGTGCCAGCAGCCAGGGACTAGCGGGGGCCGGGGAGCTGTTTTTT.

This clonotype has a handful of counts. V usage is TRBV12-3 or TRBV12-4 and J usage is TRBJ2-4; D gene uncertain. V shed 5 bases and J shed 3 bases, with 14 bases lying between them. The CDR3 covers 15 residues. The CDR3 DNA reads as TGTGCCAGCAGTACCGGGTTGGGCGGCAAAAACATTCAGTACTTC. Its translation: CASSTGLGGKNIQYF.

The gene calls are TRBV21-1 and TRBJ2-1; TRBD2 reflects the table's D call only, with no check against the DNA. TRBV21-1 is annotated as a pseudogene. The CDR3 consists of 14 residues. Written as DNA, the CDR3 is TGTGCCAGCAGCAACGTAGGAGGGGACAATGAGCAGTTCTTC. It yields the protein CASSNVGGDNEQFF.

There are a few counts of this clonotype. The chain has TRBV6-5 and TRBJ2-5; 8 bases fit TRBD2. The germline V gene encodes CDR1 MNHEY and CDR2 SVGAGI. J was trimmed by 5 bases and V by 2 bases; bases with no gene match: 10. The CDR3 is made up of 16 amino acids. CDR3 sequence: CASSYGVAGYQETQYF. The CDR3 DNA is TGTGCCAGCAGTTACGGGGTAGCGGGGTATCAGGAGACCCAGTACTTC.

The chain links TRBV5-1 to TRBJ2-7; D remains ambiguous. Germline lookup yields CDR1 SGHRS and CDR2 YFSETQ. V was pared by 0 bases and J by 2 bases, with 12 bases between. The CDR3 covers 15 residues. CDR3 DNA: TGCGCCAGCAGCTTGGGAAGGGTGTTTCCCTACGAGCAGTACTTC. As protein: CASSLGRVFPYEQYF.

V usage is TRBV20-1 and J usage is TRBJ2-1; 8 nucleotides agree with TRBD1. Germline V lookup: CDR1 DFQATT, CDR2 SNEGSKA (reference sequence). The CDR3 has 13 amino acids. CDR3 sequence reads: CSGVQGGINEQFF. As DNA, the CDR3 is TGCAGCGGGGTACAGGGGGGAATCAATGAGCAGTTCTTC.

The rearrangement links TRBV7-6 to TRBJ2-7; TRBD1 matches at 7 bases. Germline CDR1 SGHVS, CDR2 FNYEAQ. The CDR3 is 15 amino acids. Unmatched junction bases numbered 8, after V lost 2 bases and J lost 4 bases. This CDR3 reads CASSLTQQGRYEQYF. DNA of the CDR3: TGTGCCAGCAGCTTAACCCAACAGGGGAGATACGAGCAGTACTTC.